The sequence of this TCR beta chain was determined in a study of cytomegalovirus exposure and HLA in healthy donors. The CDR3 spans 13 residues. The V gene's germline CDR1 is LNHDA and CDR2 SQIVND (reference sequence). Germline trimming cut 5 bases from V and 8 bases from J; bases unmatched to any gene: 5. Details on this clone: Its antigen remains unknown.

Study-wide results and limits: In a later analysis, TCR beta V- and J-gene trimming showed a link to a missense DCLRE1C variant.

Both 60 Vbeta primers and 13 Jbeta primers went into the PCR. Repertoires were generated with immunoSEQ multiplex PCR, while TCRdb's copy carries only in-frame clones and drops some. Of roughly 58,000 clones listed, about four fifths are singletons. Donors showed nominal health when sampled, although they likely had unrecorded immune exposures. Sequenced material: PBMCs. The rearrangement joins TRBV19 to TRBJ2-1; TRBD2 aligns across 8 bases. This TCR came from a woman aged 40 to 50 in good health and CMV-seronegative. The CDR3: CASSRKTSDEQFF. The CDR3 nucleotides read TGTGCCAGTAGTCGGAAGACTAGCGATGAGCAGTTCTTC.